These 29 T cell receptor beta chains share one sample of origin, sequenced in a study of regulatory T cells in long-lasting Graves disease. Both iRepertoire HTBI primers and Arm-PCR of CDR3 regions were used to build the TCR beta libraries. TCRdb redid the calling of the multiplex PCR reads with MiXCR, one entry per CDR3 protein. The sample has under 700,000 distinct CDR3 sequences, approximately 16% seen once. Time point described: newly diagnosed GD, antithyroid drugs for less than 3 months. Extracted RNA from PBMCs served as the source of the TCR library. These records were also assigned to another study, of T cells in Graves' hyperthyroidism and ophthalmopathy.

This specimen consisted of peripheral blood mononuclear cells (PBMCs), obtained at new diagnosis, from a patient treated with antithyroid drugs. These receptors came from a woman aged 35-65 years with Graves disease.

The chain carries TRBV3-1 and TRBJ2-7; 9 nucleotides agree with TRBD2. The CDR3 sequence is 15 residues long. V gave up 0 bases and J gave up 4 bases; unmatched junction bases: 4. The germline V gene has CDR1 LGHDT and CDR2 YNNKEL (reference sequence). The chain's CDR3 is CASSQDGGGAYEQYF. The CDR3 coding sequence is TGTGCCAGCAGCCAAGACGGCGGGGGGGCTTACGAGCAGTACTTC.

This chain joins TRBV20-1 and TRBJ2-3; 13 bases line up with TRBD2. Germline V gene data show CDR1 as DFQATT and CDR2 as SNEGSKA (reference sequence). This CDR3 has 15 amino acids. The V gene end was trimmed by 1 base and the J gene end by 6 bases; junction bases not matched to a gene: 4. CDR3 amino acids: CSARAQGLAGDTQYF. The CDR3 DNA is TGCAGTGCTAGAGCCCAGGGACTAGCGGGGGATACGCAGTATTTT.

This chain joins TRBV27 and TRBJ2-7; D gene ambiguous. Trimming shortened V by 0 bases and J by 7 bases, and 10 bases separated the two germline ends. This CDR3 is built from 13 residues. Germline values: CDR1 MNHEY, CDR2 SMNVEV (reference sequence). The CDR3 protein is CASSLSPRREQYF. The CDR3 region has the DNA TGTGCCAGCAGTTTATCTCCCAGAAGGGAGCAGTACTTC.

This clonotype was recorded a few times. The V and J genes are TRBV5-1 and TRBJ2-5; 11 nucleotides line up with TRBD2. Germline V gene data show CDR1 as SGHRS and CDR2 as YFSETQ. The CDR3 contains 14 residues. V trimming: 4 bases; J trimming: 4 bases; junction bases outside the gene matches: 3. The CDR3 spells CASSPSGGSETQYF. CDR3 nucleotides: TGCGCCAGCAGCCCTAGCGGGGGGTCAGAGACCCAGTACTTC.

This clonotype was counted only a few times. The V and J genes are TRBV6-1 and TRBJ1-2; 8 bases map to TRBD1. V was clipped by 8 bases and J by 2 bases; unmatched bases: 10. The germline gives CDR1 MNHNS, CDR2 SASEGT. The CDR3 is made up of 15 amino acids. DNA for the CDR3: TGTGCCAGCGGAAGCCGACAGGGGCAGAACTATGGCTACACCTTC. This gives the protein CASGSRQGQNYGYTF.

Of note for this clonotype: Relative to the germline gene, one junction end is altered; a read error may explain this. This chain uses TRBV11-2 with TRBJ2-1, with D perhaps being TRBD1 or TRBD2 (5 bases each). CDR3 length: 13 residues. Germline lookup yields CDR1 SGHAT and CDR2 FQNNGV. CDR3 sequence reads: CASSWDGYNEQLF. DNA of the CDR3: TGTGCCAGCAGCTGGGACGGATACAATGAGCAGCTCTTC.

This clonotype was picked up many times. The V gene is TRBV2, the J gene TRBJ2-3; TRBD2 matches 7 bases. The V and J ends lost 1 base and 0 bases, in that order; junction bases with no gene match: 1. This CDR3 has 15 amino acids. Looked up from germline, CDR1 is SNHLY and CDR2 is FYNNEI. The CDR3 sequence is CASSEGRGSTDTQYF. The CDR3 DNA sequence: TGTGCCAGCAGTGAAGGGCGGGGGAGCACAGATACGCAGTATTTT. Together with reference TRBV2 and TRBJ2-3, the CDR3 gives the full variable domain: EPEVTQTPSHQVTQMGQEVILRCVPISNHLYFYWYRQILGQKVEFLVSFYNNEISEKSEIFDDQFSVERPDGSNFTLKIRSTKLEDSAMYFCASSEGRGSTDTQYFGPGTRLTVL.

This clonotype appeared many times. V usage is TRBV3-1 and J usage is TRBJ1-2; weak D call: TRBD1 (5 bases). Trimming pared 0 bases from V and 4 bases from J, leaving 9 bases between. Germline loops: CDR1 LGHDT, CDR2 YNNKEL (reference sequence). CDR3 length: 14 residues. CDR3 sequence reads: CASSQDGGGYGYTF. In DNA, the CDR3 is TGTGCCAGCAGCCAAGATGGGGGAGGCTATGGCTACACCTTC.

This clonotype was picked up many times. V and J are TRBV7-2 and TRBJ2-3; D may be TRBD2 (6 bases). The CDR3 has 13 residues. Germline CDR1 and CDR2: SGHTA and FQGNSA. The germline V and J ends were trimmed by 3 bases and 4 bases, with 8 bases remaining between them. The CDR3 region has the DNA TGTGCCAGCAGCTTCCGACTAGCAGATACGCAGTATTTT. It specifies CASSFRLADTQYF.

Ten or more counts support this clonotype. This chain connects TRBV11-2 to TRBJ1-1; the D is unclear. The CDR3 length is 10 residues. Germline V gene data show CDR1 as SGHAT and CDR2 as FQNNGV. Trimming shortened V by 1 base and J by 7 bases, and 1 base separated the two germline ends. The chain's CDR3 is CASSLGEAFF. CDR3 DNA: TGTGCCAGCAGCTTAGGTGAAGCTTTCTTT. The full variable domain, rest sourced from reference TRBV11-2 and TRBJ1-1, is EAGVAQSPRYKIIEKRQSVAFWCNPISGHATLYWYQQILGQGPKLLIQFQNNGVVDDSQLPKDRFSAERLKGVDSTLKIQPAKLEDSAVYLCASSLGEAFFGQGTRLTVV.

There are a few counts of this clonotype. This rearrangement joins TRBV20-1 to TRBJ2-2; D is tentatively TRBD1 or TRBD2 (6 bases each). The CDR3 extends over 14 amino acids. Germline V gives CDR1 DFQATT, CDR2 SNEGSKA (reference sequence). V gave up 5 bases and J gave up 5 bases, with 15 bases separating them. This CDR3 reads CSAVYRDSTGELFF. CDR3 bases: TGCAGTGCTGTCTACAGGGACTCTACCGGGGAGCTGTTTTTT.

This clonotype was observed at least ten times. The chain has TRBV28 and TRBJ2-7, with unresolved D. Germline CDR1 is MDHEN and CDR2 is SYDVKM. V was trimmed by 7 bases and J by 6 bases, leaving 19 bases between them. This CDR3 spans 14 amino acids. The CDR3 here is CASIYRLTNGEQYF. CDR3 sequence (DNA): TGTGCCAGCATATACCGTCTCACGAATGGCGAGCAGTACTTC. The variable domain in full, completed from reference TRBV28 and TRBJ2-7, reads DVKVTQSSRYLVKRTGEKVFLECVQDMDHENMFWYRQDPGLGLRLIYFSYDVKMKEKGDIPEGYSVSREKKERFSLILESASTNQTSMYLCASIYRLTNGEQYFGPGTRLTVT.

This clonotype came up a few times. The CDR3 nucleotides read TGTGCCAGCAGCAAAGGAGGCGGGACAGGGGGAAACACCATATATTTT. Residues: CASSKGGGTGGNTIYF. This chain joins TRBV2 and TRBJ1-3; TRBD1 agrees at 9 bases. V dropped 6 bases and J dropped 4; count of bases not matched to a gene: 10. The CDR3 extends over 16 amino acids. Germline CDR1 reads SNHLY; CDR2 reads FYNNEI.

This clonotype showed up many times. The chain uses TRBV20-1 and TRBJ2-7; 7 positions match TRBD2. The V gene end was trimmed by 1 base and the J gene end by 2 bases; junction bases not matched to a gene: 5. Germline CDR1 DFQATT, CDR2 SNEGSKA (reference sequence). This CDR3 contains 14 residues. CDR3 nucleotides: TGCAGTGCTAGAGTGTGGGGAGGGGCCTACGAGCAGTACTTC. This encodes CSARVWGGAYEQYF.

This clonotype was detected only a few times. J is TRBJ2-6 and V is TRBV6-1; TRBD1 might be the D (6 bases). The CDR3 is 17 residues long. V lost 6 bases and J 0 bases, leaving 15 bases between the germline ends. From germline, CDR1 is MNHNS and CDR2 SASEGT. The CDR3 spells CASRGAGDGSGANVLTF. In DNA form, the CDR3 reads TGTGCCAGCAGGGGAGCAGGGGACGGCTCTGGGGCCAACGTCCTGACTTTC.

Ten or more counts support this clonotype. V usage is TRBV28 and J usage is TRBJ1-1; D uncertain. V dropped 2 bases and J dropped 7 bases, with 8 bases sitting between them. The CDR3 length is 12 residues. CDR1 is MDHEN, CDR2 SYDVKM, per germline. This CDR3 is CASSLMGIEAFF. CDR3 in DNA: TGTGCCAGCAGTTTAATGGGGATTGAAGCTTTCTTT.

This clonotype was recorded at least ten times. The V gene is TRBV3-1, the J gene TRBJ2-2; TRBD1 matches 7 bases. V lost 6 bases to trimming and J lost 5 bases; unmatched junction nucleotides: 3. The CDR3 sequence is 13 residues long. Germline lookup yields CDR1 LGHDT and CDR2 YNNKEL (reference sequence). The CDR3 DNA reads TGTGCCAGCAGTGGCAGGGGGACCGGGGAGCTGTTTTTT. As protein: CASSGRGTGELFF.

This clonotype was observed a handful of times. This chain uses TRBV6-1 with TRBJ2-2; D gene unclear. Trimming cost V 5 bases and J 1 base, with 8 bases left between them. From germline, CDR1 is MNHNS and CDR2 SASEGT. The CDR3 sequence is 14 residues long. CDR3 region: CASSPTMNTGELFF. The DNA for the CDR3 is TGTGCCAGCAGTCCGACAATGAACACCGGGGAGCTGTTTTTT.

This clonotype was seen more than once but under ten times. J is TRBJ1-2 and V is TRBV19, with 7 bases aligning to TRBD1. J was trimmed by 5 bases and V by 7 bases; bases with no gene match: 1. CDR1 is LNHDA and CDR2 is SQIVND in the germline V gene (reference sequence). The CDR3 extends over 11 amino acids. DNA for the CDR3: TGTGCCAGTAAACAGGGGTATGGCTACACCTTC. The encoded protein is CASKQGYGYTF.

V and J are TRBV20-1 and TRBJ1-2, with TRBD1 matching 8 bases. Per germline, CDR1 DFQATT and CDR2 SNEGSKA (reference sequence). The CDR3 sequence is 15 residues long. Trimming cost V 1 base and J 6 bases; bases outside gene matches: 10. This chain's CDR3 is CSARAPDRARDGYTF. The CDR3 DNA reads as TGCAGTGCTAGAGCCCCGGACAGGGCCCGAGATGGCTACACCTTC.

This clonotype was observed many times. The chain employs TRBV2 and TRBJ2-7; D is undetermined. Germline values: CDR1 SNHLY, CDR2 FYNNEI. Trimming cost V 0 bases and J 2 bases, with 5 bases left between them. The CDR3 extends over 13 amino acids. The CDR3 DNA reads TGTGCCAGCAGTGAAGCAGCTCCCTACGAGCAGTACTTC. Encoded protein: CASSEAAPYEQYF.

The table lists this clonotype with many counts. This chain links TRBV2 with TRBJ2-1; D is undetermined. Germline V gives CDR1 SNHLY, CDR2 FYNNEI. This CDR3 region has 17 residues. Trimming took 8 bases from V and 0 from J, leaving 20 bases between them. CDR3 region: CASSTDTRLSSYNEQFF. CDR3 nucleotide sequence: TGTGCCAGCTCTACTGATACACGCCTGAGCTCCTACAATGAGCAGTTCTTC.

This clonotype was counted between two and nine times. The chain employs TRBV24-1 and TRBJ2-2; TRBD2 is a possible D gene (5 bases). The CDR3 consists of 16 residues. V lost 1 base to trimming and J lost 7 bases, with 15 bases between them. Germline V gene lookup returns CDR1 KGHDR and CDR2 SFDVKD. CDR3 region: CATSDFAGERSGELFF. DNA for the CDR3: TGTGCCACCAGTGATTTCGCCGGGGAACGGAGCGGGGAGCTGTTTTTT.

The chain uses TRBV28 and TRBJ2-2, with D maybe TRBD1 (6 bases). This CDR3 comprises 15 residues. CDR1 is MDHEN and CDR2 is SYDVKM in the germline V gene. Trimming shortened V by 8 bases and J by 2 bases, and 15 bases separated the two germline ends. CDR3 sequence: CASLLQGANTGELFF. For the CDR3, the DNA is TGTGCCAGCCTTTTACAGGGCGCTAACACCGGGGAGCTGTTTTTT.

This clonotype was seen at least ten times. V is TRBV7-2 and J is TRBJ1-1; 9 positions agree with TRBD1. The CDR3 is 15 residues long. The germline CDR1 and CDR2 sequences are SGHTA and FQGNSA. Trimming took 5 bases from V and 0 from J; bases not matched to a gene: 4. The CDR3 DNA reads TGTGCCAGCAGCCGGGGACAGGGCCTGAACACTGAAGCTTTCTTT. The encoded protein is CASSRGQGLNTEAFF.

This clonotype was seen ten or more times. The CDR3 spells CASTPLGRPYEQYF. CDR3 sequence (DNA): TGTGCCAGCACCCCGCTGGGGCGCCCCTACGAGCAGTACTTC. The chain employs TRBV12-3 or TRBV12-4 and TRBJ2-7; D may be TRBD1 (5 bases). CDR3 size: 14 residues. V gave up 7 bases and J gave up 2 bases, with 15 bases separating them.

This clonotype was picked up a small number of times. In DNA, the CDR3 is TGCAGTGCTAGATCTTACAACCAGGGACTAGTGTCCCAAGAGACCCAGTACTTC. Translation gives CSARSYNQGLVSQETQYF. This sequence joins TRBV20-1 and TRBJ2-5; 8 nucleotides line up with TRBD2. This CDR3 comprises 18 residues. The V segment lost 2 bases and the J segment 1 base; nucleotides outside the gene matches: 15. CDR1 and CDR2 from the germline V gene are DFQATT and SNEGSKA (reference sequence).

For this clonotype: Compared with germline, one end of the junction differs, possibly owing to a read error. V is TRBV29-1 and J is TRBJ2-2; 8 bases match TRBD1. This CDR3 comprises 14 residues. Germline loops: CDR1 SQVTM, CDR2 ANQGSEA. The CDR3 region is CSVEVQGAVGELLF. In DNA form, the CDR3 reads TGCAGCGTTGAGGTGCAGGGGGCGGTCGGGGAGCTGCTTTTT.

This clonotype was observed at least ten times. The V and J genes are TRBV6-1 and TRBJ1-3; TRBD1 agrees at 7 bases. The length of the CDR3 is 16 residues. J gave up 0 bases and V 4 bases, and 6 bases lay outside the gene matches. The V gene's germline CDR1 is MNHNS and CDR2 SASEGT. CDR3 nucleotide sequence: TGTGCCAGCAGTGCCGGGACAGTCTTCTCTGGAAACACCATATATTTT. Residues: CASSAGTVFSGNTIYF.